The TCR beta chain under discussion was sequenced for a study of blood T cell repertoires in COVID-19. On the study more broadly: Researchers got acute and convalescent COVID-19 samples from the United States, Italy and Spain. T cells, B-cell-depleted T cells, or PBMCs supplied cDNA or gDNA.

As processed by the authors: Reference gene primer amplification gave estimated nucleated cell counts. TCRdb keeps only in-frame clones here, not all; method: immunoSEQ multiplex PCR. V, J and clone size derive from that table, while D and trimming were established from the DNA sequence. The sample holds 200,000 to 250,000 clones; about 90% are singletons and the top ten take around 2.9%. The germline CDR1 and CDR2 sequences are SGHKS and YYEKEE (reference sequence). With 2 bases removed from V and 4 bases from J, the gap between germline ends came to 9 bases. This CDR3 comprises 13 residues. The gene calls are TRBV5-5 and TRBJ1-1; TRBD1 is a possible D gene (5 bases). Sequenced sample: peripheral blood. This sequence originates from a woman aged 60-75 years with acute or convalescent COVID-19. In nucleotides, the CDR3 is TGTGCCAGCAGCTTCCCGGGGGGCACTGAAGCTTTCTTT. Its translation: CASSFPGGTEAFF. Full variable domain (remainder filled in from reference TRBV5-5 and TRBJ1-1): DAGVTQSPTHLIKTRGQQVTLRCSPISGHKSVSWYQQVLGQGPQFIFQYYEKEERGRGNFPDRFSARQFPNYSSELNVNALLLGDSALYLCASSFPGGTEAFFGQGTRLTVV.